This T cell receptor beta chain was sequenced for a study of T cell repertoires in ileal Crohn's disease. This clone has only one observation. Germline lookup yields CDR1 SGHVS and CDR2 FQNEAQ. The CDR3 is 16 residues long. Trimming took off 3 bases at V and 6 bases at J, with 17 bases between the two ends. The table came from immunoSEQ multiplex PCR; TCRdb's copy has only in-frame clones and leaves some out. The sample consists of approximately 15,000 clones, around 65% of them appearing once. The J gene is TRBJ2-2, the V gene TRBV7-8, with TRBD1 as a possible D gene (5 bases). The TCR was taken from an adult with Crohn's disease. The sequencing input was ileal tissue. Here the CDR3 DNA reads TGTGCCAGCAGCTTCATTAGCCTAGGGGATGCCGGGGAGCTGTTTTTT. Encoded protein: CASSFISLGDAGELFF.